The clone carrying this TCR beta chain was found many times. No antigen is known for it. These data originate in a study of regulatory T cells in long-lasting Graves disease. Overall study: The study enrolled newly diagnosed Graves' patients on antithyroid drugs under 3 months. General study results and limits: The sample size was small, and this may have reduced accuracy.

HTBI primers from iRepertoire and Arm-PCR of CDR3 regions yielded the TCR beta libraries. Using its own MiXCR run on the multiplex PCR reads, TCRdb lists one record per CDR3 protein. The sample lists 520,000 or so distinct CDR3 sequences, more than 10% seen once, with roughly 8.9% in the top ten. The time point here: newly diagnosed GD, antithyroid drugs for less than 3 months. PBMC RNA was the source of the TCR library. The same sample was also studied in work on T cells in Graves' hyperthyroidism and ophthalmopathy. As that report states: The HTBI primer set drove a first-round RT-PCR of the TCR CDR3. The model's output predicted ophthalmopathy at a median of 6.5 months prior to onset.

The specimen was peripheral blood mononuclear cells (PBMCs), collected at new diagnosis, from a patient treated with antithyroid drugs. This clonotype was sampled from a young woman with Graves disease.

CDR3 in DNA: TGTGCCAGCAGTTACTCGAGGTGGGGAGGGACTGAAGCTTTCTTT. Translation gives CASSYSRWGGTEAFF. The rearrangement links TRBV6-5 to TRBJ1-1; D not resolved. This CDR3 comprises 15 residues. V was trimmed by 0 bases and J by 5 bases, leaving 13 bases between them. Per the germline V gene, CDR1 is MNHEY and CDR2 is SVGAGI.